A single sample is the source of the 25 T cell receptor beta chains below, sequenced in a study of beta chain features in type 1 diabetes. TCRB transcripts that were expressed got sequenced, as all of the isolated RNA had been reverse transcribed. TCRdb keeps only in-frame clones here, not all; method: immunoSEQ multiplex PCR. The sample shows fewer than 250,000 clones, 11% to 15% of them seen only once. The sequencing input was naive CD4+ T cells from blood. The receptors stem from a woman aged 40 to 55 in good health.

The chain has TRBV7-2 and TRBJ2-3; D is ambiguous. Germline V gene lookup returns CDR1 SGHTA and CDR2 FQGNSA. V was cut by 5 bases and J by 0 bases, with 9 bases left in between. This CDR3 spans 14 amino acids. This CDR3 is CASSPTQSTDTQYF. The CDR3 DNA reads as TGTGCCAGCAGCCCTACACAGAGCACAGATACGCAGTATTTT.

The chain links TRBV25-1 to TRBJ1-2, with D unclear. The CDR3 spans 11 residues. CDR1 and CDR2 from the germline V gene are MGHDK and SYGVNS. With 7 bases removed from V and 6 bases from J, the gap between germline ends came to 9 bases. CDR3 sequence: CASMEGDGYTF. The CDR3 coding sequence is TGTGCCAGCATGGAGGGCGATGGCTACACCTTC.

This chain joins TRBV18 and TRBJ2-5; the D is unclear. V gave up 9 bases and J gave up 2 bases, with 13 bases separating them. Germline-derived CDR1 and CDR2 are KGHSH and LQKENI. The CDR3 sequence is 13 residues long. CDR3 in DNA: TGTGCCAGTCTGCCGGGTCTGCAAGAGACCCAGTACTTC. It specifies CASLPGLQETQYF.

In this sample, this clone turned up a few times. The chain's CDR3 is CASQEDYSYRETQYF. The CDR3 DNA is TGTGCCAGCCAGGAGGACTACTCCTACCGGGAGACCCAGTACTTC. This chain joins TRBV6-5 and TRBJ2-5; maybe TRBD2 (6 bases). V lost 8 bases, J lost 5 bases, and 21 bases lay in between. Germline V gene data show CDR1 as MNHEY and CDR2 as SVGAGI. This CDR3 contains 15 residues.

On this clone itself: Sequence at one end of the junction differs from germline and may be a read error. The genes are TRBV6-5 and TRBJ1-6, with D possibly matching TRBD1 (5 bases). CDR3 length: 13 residues. The germline V gene has CDR1 MNHEY and CDR2 SVGAGI. The CDR3 region is CASNYERGTPLHF. As DNA, the CDR3 is TGTGCCAGCAATTACGAGCGGGGGACACCCCTCCACTTT.

This clone was seen a handful of times. The V gene is TRBV29-1, the J gene TRBJ1-1; D remains unclear. Trimming removed 5 bases from V and 8 bases from J, with 12 bases in between. Germline V lookup: CDR1 SQVTM, CDR2 ANQGSEA. The CDR3 runs 11 residues. The chain's CDR3 is CSVLIQAEAFF. In DNA, the CDR3 is TGCAGCGTTCTTATCCAAGCCGAAGCTTTCTTT.

As concerns this clone: Other DNA sequences in the same sample also yield this CDR3. The chain couples TRBV6-1 to TRBJ2-7, with D perhaps TRBD2 (5 bases). In germline, CDR1 is MNHNS, CDR2 SASEGT. The CDR3 contains 13 residues. Trimming removed 4 bases from V and 4 bases from J, with 11 bases in between. The CDR3 sequence is CASSGTGPYEQYF. CDR3 nucleotide sequence: TGTGCCAGCAGTGGGACTGGCCCTTACGAGCAGTACTTC.

This clone appeared a few times. The chain links TRBV9 to TRBJ2-7; D ambiguous. This CDR3 has 15 amino acids. Germline V gene lookup returns CDR1 SGDLS and CDR2 YYNGEE. Deletions cut 0 bases from V and 2 bases from J, with 12 bases between. CDR3 in amino acids: CASSVGGGGAYEQYF. For the CDR3, the DNA is TGTGCCAGCAGCGTAGGTGGCGGTGGCGCCTACGAGCAGTACTTC.

The chain couples TRBV7-9 to TRBJ1-2, with TRBD1 as a possible D gene (5 bases). Looked up from germline, CDR1 is SEHNR and CDR2 is FQNEAQ (reference sequence). This CDR3 contains 15 residues. V lost 0 bases, J lost 6 bases, and 14 bases lay in between. The CDR3 DNA reads as TGTGCCAGCAGCTTAGCGGGGGGGGTCGGCGATGGCTACACCTTC. Translation: CASSLAGGVGDGYTF.

This clone was picked up a small number of times. V gene TRBV9 combines with J gene TRBJ2-5, with 8 bases lining up with TRBD2. Germline lookup yields CDR1 SGDLS and CDR2 YYNGEE. This CDR3 spans 14 amino acids. Trimming cost V 0 bases and J 7 bases; bases outside gene matches: 5. The DNA of the CDR3 is TGTGCCAGCAGCGTAGAACTAGCGGCAGGGACCCAGTACTTC. Amino acids: CASSVELAAGTQYF.

The V and J genes are TRBV4-3 and TRBJ1-1; D is ambiguous. Trimming took 1 base from V and 10 from J, leaving 13 bases between them. The germline CDR1 and CDR2 sequences are LGHNA and YSLEER. The CDR3 is 13 amino acids. The CDR3 sequence: CASSQVPLGGAFF. CDR3 coding DNA: TGCGCCAGCAGCCAAGTACCGTTGGGAGGAGCTTTCTTT.

The J gene is TRBJ2-3, the V gene TRBV18; D is undetermined. In germline, CDR1 is KGHSH, CDR2 LQKENI. This CDR3 contains 11 residues. V was clipped by 6 bases and J by 3 bases, with 4 bases between them. CDR3 residues: CASSSTDTQYF. CDR3 coding DNA: TGTGCCAGCTCCTCGACAGATACGCAGTATTTT.

Comments on this clone: The same CDR3 can be traced to other DNA sequences in this sample. The V call is TRBV7-6, the J call TRBJ1-5, with 9 bases aligning to TRBD1. CDR3 length equals 16 residues. J was trimmed by 4 bases and V by 3 bases; bases with no gene match: 7. From germline, CDR1 is SGHVS and CDR2 FNYEAQ. CDR3 sequence (DNA): TGTGCCAGCAGCTTGGGCACAGGGGGCTCTAATCAGCCCCAGCATTTT. It encodes CASSLGTGGSNQPQHF.

Only a few counts were recorded for this clone. This sequence joins TRBV6-5 and TRBJ1-1; a weak D match, TRBD1 (5 bases). The CDR3 covers 16 residues. The ends were cut back, 0 bases at V and 2 bases at J, with 13 bases in the middle. Germline V CDR1 and CDR2: MNHEY, SVGAGI. The CDR3 sequence is CASSYSYRGTNTEAFF. The CDR3 DNA follows: TGTGCCAGCAGTTACTCGTATAGGGGTACCAACACTGAAGCTTTCTTT.

The chain couples TRBV5-4 to TRBJ2-3, with 9 bases matching TRBD2. Germline-derived CDR1 and CDR2 are SGHNT and YYREEE (reference sequence). This CDR3 comprises 15 residues. The junction had 6 bases not matched to a gene; V was cut back by 7 bases and J by 0 bases. The CDR3 DNA sequence: TGTGCCAGCGGTATTGCGGGGGGGAGCACAGATACGCAGTATTTT. It translates to CASGIAGGSTDTQYF. The whole variable domain, filled in from reference TRBV5-4 and TRBJ2-3, reads ETGVTQSPTHLIKTRGQQVTLRCSSQSGHNTVSWYQQALGQGPQFIFQYYREEENGRGNFPPRFSGLQFPNYSSELNVNALELDDSALYLCASGIAGGSTDTQYFGPGTRLTVL.

This clone appeared a few times. The chain is built from TRBV4-2 and TRBJ2-5; 11 bases align to TRBD2. Looked up from germline, CDR1 is LGHNA and CDR2 is YNFKEQ. Losses at the gene ends were 3 bases for V and 4 bases for J; bases not matched to a gene: 10. The length of the CDR3 is 17 residues. The CDR3 reads CASSHMSSGGAGETQYF. The DNA of the CDR3 is TGTGCCAGCAGCCATATGAGTAGCGGGGGGGCCGGAGAGACCCAGTACTTC.

This clone showed up just a few times. The same CDR3 arises from other DNA sequences in this sample as well. The chain joins TRBV5-4 to TRBJ2-4; D ambiguous. Trimming cost V 0 bases and J 0 bases, with 4 bases left between them. In germline, CDR1 is SGHNT, CDR2 YYREEE (reference sequence). This CDR3 comprises 14 residues. The CDR3 spells CASSLELAKNIQYF. The DNA for the CDR3 is TGTGCCAGCAGCTTGGAACTAGCCAAAAACATTCAGTACTTC.

This clone was counted only a few times. V is TRBV5-4 and J is TRBJ1-2; 8 nucleotides line up with TRBD1. CDR1 and CDR2 (germline): SGHNT, YYREEE (reference sequence). After removal of 4 bases from V and 2 bases from J, the junction contained 1 base not matched to a gene. The CDR3 length is 13 residues. For the CDR3, the DNA is TGTGCCAGCAGCCCAGGGGGCAACTATGGCTACACCTTC. Protein product: CASSPGGNYGYTF. The full variable domain, completed using reference TRBV5-4 and TRBJ1-2, is ETGVTQSPTHLIKTRGQQVTLRCSSQSGHNTVSWYQQALGQGPQFIFQYYREEENGRGNFPPRFSGLQFPNYSSELNVNALELDDSALYLCASSPGGNYGYTFGSGTRLTVV.

The CDR3 sequence: CASSAGVNTEAFF. CDR3 bases: TGTGCCAGCAGTGCAGGCGTGAACACTGAAGCTTTCTTT. The V and J genes are TRBV6-1 and TRBJ1-1; D ambiguous. The ends were cut back, 4 bases at V and 0 bases at J, with 6 bases in the middle. The CDR3 runs to 13 residues. CDR1 MNHNS and CDR2 SASEGT come from the germline V gene.

The chain joins TRBV21-1 to TRBJ1-2; TRBD1, the table's D call, was not compared with the DNA. TRBV21-1 is deemed a pseudogene. This CDR3 comprises 15 residues. CDR3 region: CASSDDLTGYAGYTF. CDR3 DNA sequence: TGTGCCAGCAGCGATGACCTGACAGGGTATGCTGGCTACACCTTC.

The sample holds a few counts of this clone. The chain has TRBV29-1 and TRBJ2-2, with D tentatively TRBD1 (6 bases). CDR1 and CDR2 from the germline V gene are SQVTM and ANQGSEA. V was cut by 7 bases and J by 0 bases, with 9 bases left in between. This CDR3 spans 13 amino acids. CDR3 residues: CSGGQTNTGELFF. CDR3 DNA sequence: TGCAGCGGTGGACAGACGAACACCGGGGAGCTGTTTTTT.

The chain has TRBV5-1 and TRBJ2-2; perhaps TRBD2 as D (6 bases). V was clipped by 0 bases and J by 7 bases, with 7 bases between them. The CDR3 loop spans 13 amino acids. Germline lookup yields CDR1 SGHRS and CDR2 YFSETQ. CDR3 DNA sequence: TGCGCCAGCAGCTTGGCGGGGGTCGGGGAGCTGTTTTTT. This codes for CASSLAGVGELFF.

The J gene is TRBJ1-5, the V gene TRBV9, with a possible D match to TRBD1 (5 bases). V was clipped by 3 bases and J by 6 bases, with 10 bases between them. The CDR3 extends over 13 amino acids. CDR1 and CDR2 (germline): SGDLS, YYNGEE. In DNA form, the CDR3 reads TGTGCCAGCAGCGCCCTGGGGCGTCAGCCCCAGCATTTT. Translation: CASSALGRQPQHF.

CDR3 DNA: TGTGCCAGCAGTTACCGTTGGGGAGGCCAAGAGACCCAGTACTTC. Residues: CASSYRWGGQETQYF. The J gene is TRBJ2-5, the V gene TRBV6-5; weak D call: TRBD2 (6 bases). This CDR3 spans 15 amino acids. In germline, CDR1 is MNHEY, CDR2 SVGAGI. The V end lost 2 bases, the J end lost 1 base, and 11 bases lay between the germline ends.

This clone was found a few times. The chain has TRBV4-2 and TRBJ2-6; 10 nucleotides match TRBD2. V was clipped by 6 bases and J by 0 bases; unmatched bases: 8. The V gene's germline CDR1 is LGHNA and CDR2 YNFKEQ. The CDR3 consists of 18 residues. The CDR3 nucleotides are TGTGCCAGCAGTACAACTAGCGGGGAAATCTCTGGGGCCAACGTCCTGACTTTC. It specifies CASSTTSGEISGANVLTF.